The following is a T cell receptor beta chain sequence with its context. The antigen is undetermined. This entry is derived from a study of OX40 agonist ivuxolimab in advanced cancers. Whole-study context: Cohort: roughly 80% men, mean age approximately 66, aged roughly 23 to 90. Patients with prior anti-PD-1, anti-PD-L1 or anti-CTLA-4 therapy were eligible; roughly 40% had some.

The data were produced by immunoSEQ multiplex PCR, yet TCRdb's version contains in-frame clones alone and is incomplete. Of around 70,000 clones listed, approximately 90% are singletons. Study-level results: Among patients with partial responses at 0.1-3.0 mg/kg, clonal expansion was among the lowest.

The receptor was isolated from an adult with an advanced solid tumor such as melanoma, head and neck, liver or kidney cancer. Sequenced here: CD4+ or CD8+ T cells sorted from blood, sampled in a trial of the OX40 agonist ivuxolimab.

The CDR3 protein is CASSFLGQFYEQYF. The CDR3 nucleotides read TGCGCCAGCAGCTTTTTAGGACAGTTCTACGAGCAGTACTTC. V is TRBV5-1 and J is TRBJ2-7; a possible D gene is TRBD1 (6 bases). Deletions cut 2 bases from V and 3 bases from J, with 12 bases between. There are 14 residues in the CDR3. CDR1 SGHRS and CDR2 YFSETQ come from the germline V gene.